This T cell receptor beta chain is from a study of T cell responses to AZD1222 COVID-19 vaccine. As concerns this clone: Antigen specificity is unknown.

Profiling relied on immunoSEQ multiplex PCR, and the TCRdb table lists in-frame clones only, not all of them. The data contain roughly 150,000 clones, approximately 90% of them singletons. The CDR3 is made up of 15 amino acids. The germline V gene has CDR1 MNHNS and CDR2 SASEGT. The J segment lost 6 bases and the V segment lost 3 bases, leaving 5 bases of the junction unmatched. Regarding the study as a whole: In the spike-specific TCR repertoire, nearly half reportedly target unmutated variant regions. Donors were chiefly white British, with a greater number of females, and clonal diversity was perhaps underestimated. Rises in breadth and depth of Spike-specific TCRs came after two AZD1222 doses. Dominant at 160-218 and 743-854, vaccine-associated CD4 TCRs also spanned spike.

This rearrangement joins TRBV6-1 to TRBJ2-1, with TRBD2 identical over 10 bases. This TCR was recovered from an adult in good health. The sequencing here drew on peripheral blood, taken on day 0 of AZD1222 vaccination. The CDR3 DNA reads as TGTGCCAGCAGTGAGCTAGCGGGAGTTCCCAATGAGCAGTTCTTC. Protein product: CASSELAGVPNEQFF.